This paragraph reports one T cell receptor beta chain. Russia was home to the donors, healthy Caucasian individuals aged roughly 6 to 95. The data originate from a study of blood T cells in healthy people across ages. V was cut by 2 bases and J by 7 bases, with 18 bases left in between. CDR3 length: 15 residues. In germline, CDR1 is SGHTA, CDR2 FQGNSA. PCR was performed a second time for 7 to 11 cycles using a sample-barcoded 5' primer and a J-beta primer mix. TCRdb ran MiXCR on the 5' RACE reads and lists one entry per CDR3 protein. This sample has around 2 million distinct CDR3 sequences; around 42% occur once, and the top ten carry about 23%.

This chain connects TRBV7-2 to TRBJ2-7; possibly TRBD2 for D (6 bases). The TCR was taken from a human donor in good health. Sequencing used blood. The CDR3: CASSLRLSEGLEQYF. CDR3 nucleotides: TGTGCCAGCAGCTTAAGACTTAGTGAGGGACTGGAGCAGTACTTC.